Listed below are T cell receptor beta chains from one sample, sequenced in a study of breast tumors, draining lymph nodes, adjacent tissues. TCRdb reprocessed the multiplex PCR reads via MiXCR and lists one record per CDR3 protein. The data hold 66,000 or so distinct CDR3 sequences, with around 43% observed a single time. Source material: breast tumor tissue. The receptors shown here come from a female donor with breast cancer. Some clones in this sample may be carry-over from other donors' samples. CDR3s include the opening cysteine and the closing phenylalanine or tryptophan. D genes are given only for firm matches. Clone size is stated in some rows and not others, as once, few, many or a class when expanded.

>TRBJ1-4|TRBV2|NA|NA
CASLGPHYNEKLFF
TGTGCCAGCCTAGGACCCCACTACAATGAAAAACTGTTTTTT
>TRBJ2-3|TRBV11-3|many|NA
CASSLVGGSLTDTQYF
TGTGCCAGCAGCTTAGTAGGGGGATCCCTTACGGATACGCAGTATTTT
>TRBJ2-1|TRBV19|many|NA
CASKERGPNNEQFF
TGTGCCAGTAAGGAGAGGGGCCCAAACAATGAGCAGTTCTTC
>TRBJ2-7|TRBV11-2|many|NA
CASSLTGGAGYEQYF
TGTGCCAGCAGTTTAACCGGAGGGGCTGGCTACGAGCAGTACTTC
>TRBJ2-2|TRBV13|NA|NA
CATSIRSVGGVSTGELFF
TGTGCCACCAGTATCCGGTCCGTGGGGGGAGTTAGCACCGGGGAGCTGTTTTTT
>TRBJ1-5|TRBV25-1|NA|NA
CACSARDPNSPQHF
NA
>TRBJ2-7|TRBV5-5|NA|TRBD1
CASSFRQGAIYEQYF
TGTGCCAGCAGCTTCCGACAGGGGGCCATCTACGAGCAGTACTTC
>TRBJ2-1|TRBV6-6|many|TRBD2
CASSYASGNNEQFF
TGTGCCAGCAGTTACGCTAGCGGCAACAATGAGCAGTTCTTC
>TRBJ1-2|TRBV18|few|TRBD1
CASSPDLTGANGYTF
TGTGCCAGCTCACCAGATCTGACAGGGGCAAATGGCTACACCTTC
>TRBJ1-6|TRBV19|few|NA
CASSRVGDSPLHF
TGTGCCAGTAGTAGGGTGGGGGATTCACCCCTCCACTTT
>TRBJ1-1|TRBV5-8|NA|NA
CASSLVTGFGEAFF
TGTGCCAGCAGCTTGGTCACCGGGTTTGGTGAAGCTTTCTTT
>TRBJ2-1|TRBV12-3/TRBV12-4|many|TRBD1
CASWDRGSYNEQFF
TGTGCCAGCTGGGACAGGGGCTCCTACAATGAGCAGTTCTTC
>TRBJ2-3|TRBV18|many|NA
CASSPRDGVTDTQYF
TGTGCCAGCTCACCCCGGGACGGCGTCACAGATACGCAGTATTTT
>TRBJ2-1|TRBV7-9|many|NA
CASTTWGRNNEQFF
TGTGCCAGCACCACTTGGGGGAGAAACAATGAGCAGTTCTTC
>TRBJ1-1|TRBV18|NA|TRBD1
CASSPPDRGQSTEAFF
TGTGCCAGCTCACCACCTGACAGGGGGCAGAGCACTGAAGCTTTCTTT
>TRBJ1-6|TRBV2|many|NA
CAGKDRGYNSPLHF
TGTGCCGGAAAGGACCGTGGCTATAATTCACCCCTCCACTTT
>TRBJ1-2|TRBV7-9|NA|TRBD1
CASSSLDGTDVNGYTF
TGTGCCAGCAGCTCCTTGGACGGGACAGATGTCAATGGCTACACCTTC
>TRBJ2-7|TRBV12-3/TRBV12-4|many|NA
CASSLAHYEQYF
TGTGCCAGCAGTTTAGCGCATTACGAGCAGTACTTC
>TRBJ2-3|TRBV9|NA|TRBD2
CASSVGLAGVGTQYF
TGTGCCAGCAGCGTAGGTCTAGCGGGAGTGGGTACGCAGTATTTT
>TRBJ2-2|TRBV9|medium-sized|NA
CASSANDLAGELFF
TGTGCCAGCAGCGCTAATGATTTAGCCGGGGAGCTGTTTTTT
>TRBJ1-2|TRBV20-1|NA|NA
CSARDQPGLGPYYGYTF
TGCAGTGCTAGAGATCAACCGGGACTGGGCCCCTACTATGGCTACACCTTC
>TRBJ2-7|TRBV2|NA|NA
CASTRESHHEQYF
TGTGCCAGCACACGGGAGTCTCACCACGAGCAGTACTTC
>TRBJ2-7|TRBV5-8|many|TRBD1
CASSTNTGVRYEQYF
TGTGCCAGCAGCACCAATACAGGGGTGCGCTACGAGCAGTACTTC
>TRBJ1-1|TRBV10-3|NA|TRBD1
CAIRVTGDTEAFF
TGTGCCATCAGGGTTACAGGGGATACTGAAGCTTTCTTT
>TRBJ2-7|TRBV11-1|NA|TRBD1
CASSSLDGTGGDEQYF
TGTGCCAGCAGCTCCCTGGACGGGACAGGGGGCGACGAGCAGTACTTC
>TRBJ2-5|TRBV15|NA|NA
CATSSLLETQYF
TGTGCCACCAGCAGTCTGTTAGAGACCCAGTACTTC
>TRBJ2-7|TRBV3-1|many|NA
CASSQVHPPYEQYF
TGTGCCAGCAGCCAAGTTCATCCCCCCTACGAGCAGTACTTC
>TRBJ1-5|TRBV29-1|NA|NA
CSVVYQGINQPQHF
TGCAGCGTTGTATATCAGGGGATTAATCAGCCCCAGCATTTT
>TRBJ1-1|TRBV5-8|many|NA
CASSLAGRGSNTEAFF
TGTGCCAGCAGCTTGGCGGGACGAGGCTCCAACACTGAAGCTTTCTTT
>TRBJ2-7|TRBV7-2|many|NA
CASSPERGDPREQYF
TGTGCCAGCAGCCCCGAGCGTGGTGACCCTAGGGAGCAGTACTTC
>TRBJ1-6|TRBV7-9|many|NA
CASSPGRVEFSPLHF
TGTGCCAGCAGCCCTGGGAGGGTGGAGTTTTCACCCCTCCACTTT
>TRBJ2-2|TRBV14|NA|NA
CASSLNQGGNTGELFF
TGTGCCAGCAGCTTGAATCAGGGTGGGAACACCGGGGAGCTGTTTTTT
>TRBJ2-1|TRBV6-2/TRBV6-3|NA|NA
CASSPIDPGNEQFF
TGTGCCAGCAGTCCCATTGACCCGGGGAATGAGCAGTTCTTC
>TRBJ1-2|TRBV2|many|NA
CASSGNSPNYGYTF
TGTGCCAGCAGTGGTAACAGCCCTAACTATGGCTACACCTTC
>TRBJ1-1|TRBV10-2|once|NA
CASSEGGGSFVEAFF
TGCGCCAGCAGTGAGGGGGGGGGGAGTTTTGTTGAAGCTTTCTTT
>TRBJ2-3|TRBV5-1|NA|TRBD2
CASSLAGGGAGTDTQYF
TGCGCCAGCAGCTTGGCCGGCGGGGGGGCCGGCACAGATACGCAGTATTTT
>TRBJ1-4|TRBV12-3/TRBV12-4|NA|NA
CASSFGTQAPGTRSEKLFF
TGTGCCAGCAGTTTCGGGACCCAAGCTCCCGGGACAAGGAGTGAAAAACTGTTTTTT
>TRBJ2-6|TRBV19|many|NA
CASSIDGSGANVLTF
TGTGCCAGTAGTATTGACGGTTCTGGGGCCAACGTCCTGACTTTC
>TRBJ2-3|TRBV11-3|NA|TRBD2
CASKLLAGVDEQYF
TGTGCCAGCAAACTACTAGCGGGAGTAGATGAGCAGTATTTT
>TRBJ2-7|TRBV3-1|many|NA
CASSILPGGNSYEQYF
TGTGCCAGCAGTATCCTTCCCGGTGGGAATTCCTACGAGCAGTACTTC
>TRBJ2-7|TRBV15|medium-sized|NA
CATSPPPRGLVHEQYF
TGTGCCACCAGCCCTCCCCCCCGGGGGCTGGTCCACGAGCAGTACTTC
>TRBJ2-5|TRBV7-3|NA|TRBD2
CAGETSGRTQETQYF
TGTGCCGGGGAGACTAGCGGGAGGACCCAAGAGACCCAGTACTTC
>TRBJ1-1|TRBV20-1|NA|NA
CSARDFRRGNTEAFF
TGCAGTGCTAGAGATTTTAGGAGGGGGAACACTGAAGCTTTCTTT
>TRBJ2-2|TRBV29-1|NA|TRBD2
CSVEVAGNTGELFF
TGCAGCGTTGAAGTAGCGGGGAACACCGGGGAGCTGTTTTTT
>TRBJ2-2|TRBV4-1|many|NA
CASSQDGDNTGELFF
TGCGCCAGCAGCCAAGATGGTGATAACACCGGGGAGCTGTTTTTT
>TRBJ1-2|TRBV20-1|NA|NA
CSAAEHPSGNGYTF
TGCAGTGCTGCCGAGCACCCTAGCGGGAATGGCTACACCTTC
>TRBJ2-5|TRBV5-1|many|NA
CASSLEGETQYF
TGCGCCAGCAGCTTGGAAGGGGAGACCCAGTACTTC
>TRBJ2-3|TRBV12-3/TRBV12-4|NA|TRBD1
CASSLGQGPGTDTQYF
TGTGCCAGCAGTCTGGGACAGGGGCCTGGCACAGATACGCAGTATTTT
>TRBJ2-2|TRBV15|NA|NA
CATSRDPGSNTGELFF
TGTGCCACCAGCAGAGATCCGGGGTCGAACACTGGGGAGCTGTTTTTT
>TRBJ2-7|TRBV9|NA|NA
CASSAGTFDEQYF
TGTGCCAGCAGCGCGGGAACGTTCGACGAGCAGTACTTC
>TRBJ1-5|TRBV20-1|NA|TRBD1
CRADRDQPQHF
TGCAGAGCGGACAGGGATCAGCCCCAGCATTTT
>TRBJ1-2|TRBV6-1|NA|NA
CASSHWGPGDGYTF
TGTGCCAGCAGTCACTGGGGACCGGGGGATGGCTACACCTTC
>TRBJ2-5|TRBV7-2|many|NA
CASSSGGGAGLETQYF
TGTGCCAGCAGCTCAGGAGGGGGAGCGGGACTGGAGACCCAGTACTTC
>TRBJ2-5|TRBV6-5|many|NA
CASSYVRWQGYLLETQYF
TGTGCCAGCAGTTACGTGCGTTGGCAGGGATATTTATTAGAGACCCAGTACTTC
>TRBJ2-2|TRBV11-3|many|NA
CASRPRVGELFF
TGTGCCAGCAGACCGAGGGTCGGGGAGCTGTTTTTT
>TRBJ2-2|TRBV7-3|many|TRBD2
CASSPFGTSGNTGELFF
TGTGCCAGCAGCCCCTTCGGGACTAGCGGGAACACCGGGGAGCTGTTTTTT
>TRBJ2-1|TRBV19|many|TRBD1
CASSTTGGSYNEQFF
TGTGCCAGTAGTACTACAGGGGGCTCCTACAATGAGCAGTTCTTC